These 15 T cell receptor beta chains were all obtained from the same sample, sequenced in a study of blood T cell repertoires in COVID-19. Profiling relied on immunoSEQ multiplex PCR, and the TCRdb table lists in-frame clones only, not all of them. The table shows fewer than 110,000 clones, with roughly nine tenths occurring only once. The sequenced material came from peripheral blood. Receptors originate from a human donor in a cohort sampled during active COVID-19.

The chain carries TRBV10-3 and TRBJ2-5; 9 nucleotides line up with TRBD1. V gave up 2 bases and J gave up 5 bases; unmatched junction bases: 12. The CDR3 contains 17 residues. Per germline, CDR1 ENHRY and CDR2 SYGVKD. CDR3 sequence reads: CAISEMSTGGRRETQYF. The CDR3 DNA is TGTGCCATCAGTGAGATGTCCACAGGGGGCCGTCGGGAGACCCAGTACTTC.

This sequence joins TRBV28 and TRBJ1-2; no definite D call. CDR3 length equals 13 residues. Trimming took 10 bases from V and 8 from J, leaving 20 bases between them. Germline values: CDR1 MDHEN, CDR2 SYDVKM. The CDR3 DNA reads as TGTGCCACCCGGTCCTCCGTTAATAGCGGCTACACCTTC. Translated, it gives CATRSSVNSGYTF.

V and J are TRBV7-3 and TRBJ1-1; D uncertain. This CDR3 is 13 amino acids long. V was shortened by 1 base and J by 5 bases, with 8 bases between the two germline ends. Germline V gene sequence: CDR1 SGHTA, CDR2 FQGTGA. For the CDR3, the DNA is TGTGCCAGCAGCTTAAGACGCGGAACTGAAGCTTTCTTT. Translated, it gives CASSLRRGTEAFF.

The chain carries TRBV18 and TRBJ1-1; TRBD1 aligns across 8 bases. In germline, CDR1 is KGHSH, CDR2 LQKENI. The CDR3 spans 13 residues. With 6 bases clipped from V and 4 bases from J, the junction kept 4 bases outside the gene matches. The CDR3, as DNA: TGTGCCAGCTCGACAGGGGTGGGCACTGAAGCTTTCTTT. It yields the protein CASSTGVGTEAFF.

A single count supports this clone. The chain has TRBV9 and TRBJ2-1; 7 bases are a match to TRBD2. Germline trimming cut 0 bases from V and 6 bases from J; bases unmatched to any gene: 6. The CDR3 covers 15 residues. Germline V gene data show CDR1 as SGDLS and CDR2 as YYNGEE. The CDR3 bases are TGTGCCAGCAGCGTAGGGGCTAGCGGATTCAATGAGCAGTTCTTC. Residues: CASSVGASGFNEQFF. Using reference TRBV9 and TRBJ2-1 for the parts outside the CDR3, the full variable domain is DSGVTQTPKHLITATGQRVTLRCSPRSGDLSVYWYQQSLDQGLQFLIQYYNGEERAKGNILERFSAQQFPDLHSELNLSSLELGDSALYFCASSVGASGFNEQFFGPGTRLTVL.

This clone was recorded a few times. This sequence joins TRBV7-2 and TRBJ2-7; maybe TRBD2 (6 bases). This CDR3 contains 14 residues. V shed 1 base and J shed 4 bases, with 11 bases lying between them. Germline CDR1 reads SGHTA; CDR2 reads FQGNSA. This CDR3 is CASSLDGGKYEQYF. DNA of the CDR3: TGTGCCAGCAGCTTAGATGGAGGGAAATACGAGCAGTACTTC. The entire variable domain, with the rest obtained from reference TRBV7-2 and TRBJ2-7, is as follows: GAGVSQSPSNKVTEKGKDVELRCDPISGHTALYWYRQSLGQGLEFLIYFQGNSAPDKSGLPSDRFSAERTGGSVSTLTIQRTQQEDSAVYLCASSLDGGKYEQYFGPGTRLTVT.

The chain combines TRBV7-3 with TRBJ2-1, with 8 bases that match TRBD1. Germline loops: CDR1 SGHTA, CDR2 FQGTGA. The CDR3 runs to 14 residues. Trimming cost V 5 bases and J 5 bases; bases outside gene matches: 5. The CDR3 nucleotides read TGTGCCAGCAGCCGGACAGGGTACAACAATGAGCAGTTCTTC. Translating it yields CASSRTGYNNEQFF.

J is TRBJ2-5 and V is TRBV12-5; 14 bases line up with TRBD2. The CDR3 is made up of 17 amino acids. From germline, CDR1 is LGHNT and CDR2 FRNRAP. The J segment lost 5 bases and the V segment lost 1 base, leaving 6 bases of the junction unmatched. The CDR3 nucleotides are TGTGCTAGTGGTTTGGGGACTAGCGGGAGGACTGCGGAGACCCAGTACTTC. Translating gives CASGLGTSGRTAETQYF. The full variable domain, rest sourced from reference TRBV12-5 and TRBJ2-5, is DARVTQTPRHKVTEMGQEVTMRCQPILGHNTVFWYRQTMMQGLELLAYFRNRAPLDDSGMPKDRFSAEMPDATLATLKIQPSEPRDSAVYFCASGLGTSGRTAETQYFGPGTRLLVL.

The rearrangement links TRBV25-1 to TRBJ2-1; D is possibly TRBD2 (5 bases). CDR1 MGHDK and CDR2 SYGVNS come from the germline V gene. Trimming pared 7 bases from V and 8 bases from J, leaving 18 bases between. The CDR3 extends over 14 amino acids. CDR3 DNA sequence: TGTGCCAGCAATCGTGGGAGATCGATCGATGAGCAGTTCTTC. The encoded protein is CASNRGRSIDEQFF.

The chain uses TRBV28 and TRBJ1-5; TRBD1 might be the D (6 bases). The germline V and J ends were trimmed by 7 bases and 4 bases, with 20 bases remaining between them. Germline V gene data show CDR1 as MDHEN and CDR2 as SYDVKM. The CDR3 covers 16 residues. The CDR3 loop reads CASTGSWTEKNQPQHF. Here the CDR3 DNA reads TGTGCCAGCACAGGATCCTGGACAGAAAAGAATCAGCCCCAGCATTTT.

The chain combines TRBV13 with TRBJ2-3; no clear D. Trimming took 5 bases from V and 0 from J, leaving 12 bases between them. The CDR3 is made up of 15 amino acids. Germline V gene sequence: CDR1 PRHDT, CDR2 FYEKMQ (reference sequence). For the CDR3, the DNA is TGTGCCAGCAGCATCCGTAGCAGTAGCACAGATACGCAGTATTTT. Protein: CASSIRSSSTDTQYF.

The rearrangement uses TRBV11-2 and TRBJ1-4, with D possibly being TRBD1 (5 bases). This CDR3 contains 14 residues. The germline V and J ends were trimmed by 0 bases and 6 bases, with 8 bases remaining between them. Germline values: CDR1 SGHAT, CDR2 FQNNGV. The CDR3 reads CASSLERQYEKLFF. The CDR3 DNA sequence: TGTGCCAGCAGCTTAGAGCGACAGTATGAAAAACTGTTTTTT.

The J gene is TRBJ2-7, the V gene TRBV19; 7 bases are shared with TRBD1. Germline-derived CDR1 and CDR2 are LNHDA and SQIVND (reference sequence). The CDR3 is 13 amino acids. Germline trimming cut 4 bases from V and 3 bases from J; bases unmatched to any gene: 3. CDR3 residues: CASSTGQNYEQYF. The CDR3, as DNA: TGTGCCAGTAGTACGGGACAGAACTACGAGCAGTACTTC.

The chain links TRBV28 to TRBJ1-1, with 8 bases fitting TRBD1. Trimming took 5 bases from V and 3 from J; bases not matched to a gene: 17. Germline-derived CDR1 and CDR2 are MDHEN and SYDVKM. The CDR3 has 18 residues. The CDR3 reads CASSPITWTGRGYTEAFF. The CDR3 DNA follows: TGTGCCAGCAGTCCAATAACTTGGACAGGGAGAGGGTACACTGAAGCTTTCTTT. The complete variable domain, with remaining parts taken from reference TRBV28 and TRBJ1-1, reads DVKVTQSSRYLVKRTGEKVFLECVQDMDHENMFWYRQDPGLGLRLIYFSYDVKMKEKGDIPEGYSVSREKKERFSLILESASTNQTSMYLCASSPITWTGRGYTEAFFGQGTRLTVV.

The table lists this clone with a count of one. This chain uses TRBV2 with TRBJ1-5, with no clear D. This CDR3 is built from 13 residues. Germline-derived CDR1 and CDR2 are SNHLY and FYNNEI. Trimming took off 7 bases at V and 4 bases at J, with 11 bases between the two ends. The CDR3 bases are TGTGCCAGCAACTTCGGGAGGAATCAGCCCCAGCATTTT. Translated, it gives CASNFGRNQPQHF. Drawing the rest from reference TRBV2 and TRBJ1-5, the complete variable domain is EPEVTQTPSHQVTQMGQEVILRCVPISNHLYFYWYRQILGQKVEFLVSFYNNEISEKSEIFDDQFSVERPDGSNFTLKIRSTKLEDSAMYFCASNFGRNQPQHFGDGTRLSIL.